What follows are 32 T cell receptor beta chains derived from one specimen sequenced in a study of T cell responses to AZD1222 COVID-19 vaccine. Generated by immunoSEQ multiplex PCR, the TCRdb table keeps only in-frame clones and is missing some. In the table there are some 130,000 clones, roughly 87% of which are singletons. The sequenced sample was peripheral blood, obtained 28 days after the second AZD1222 dose. The receptors stem from an adult who received the AZD1222 COVID-19 vaccine.

This clone has only a few counts. The V and J genes are TRBV19 and TRBJ2-6; TRBD1 agrees at 7 bases. The V gene end was trimmed by 9 bases and the J gene end by 4 bases; junction bases not matched to a gene: 6. The CDR3 consists of 14 residues. Germline values: CDR1 LNHDA, CDR2 SQIVND (reference sequence). The CDR3 DNA is TGTGCCAGCACGACAGGGTCCGGGGCCAACGTCCTGACTTTC. Amino acid sequence: CASTTGSGANVLTF. Filled out from reference TRBV19 and TRBJ2-6, the complete variable domain reads DGGITQSPKYLFRKEGQNVTLSCEQNLNHDAMYWYRQDPGQGLRLIYYSQIVNDFQKGDIAEGYSVSREKKESFPLTVTSAQKNPTAFYLCASTTGSGANVLTFGAGSRLTVL.

This clone was detected once. Here the CDR3 reads CASSHGRGGPDTQYF. CDR3 DNA sequence: TGTGCCAGCAGCCACGGGCGGGGGGGCCCAGATACGCAGTATTTT. The rearrangement uses TRBV7-2 and TRBJ2-3; 9 bases line up with TRBD2. Germline CDR1 is SGHTA and CDR2 is FQGNSA. The length of the CDR3 is 15 residues. Germline trimming cut 5 bases from V and 4 bases from J; bases unmatched to any gene: 7. Full variable domain (outside the CDR3, taken from reference TRBV7-2 and TRBJ2-3): GAGVSQSPSNKVTEKGKDVELRCDPISGHTALYWYRQSLGQGLEFLIYFQGNSAPDKSGLPSDRFSAERTGGSVSTLTIQRTQQEDSAVYLCASSHGRGGPDTQYFGPGTRLTVL.

The chain joins TRBV5-1 to TRBJ1-1; TRBD1 agrees at 9 bases. The CDR3 loop spans 15 amino acids. Germline values: CDR1 SGHRS, CDR2 YFSETQ. V shed 3 bases and J 1 base; nucleotides not matched to a gene: 4. As DNA, the CDR3 is TGCGCCAGCAGCTCGTTGACAGGGGGGAACACTGAAGCTTTCTTT. Translating it yields CASSSLTGGNTEAFF. The variable domain in full, completed from reference TRBV5-1 and TRBJ1-1, reads KAGVTQTPRYLIKTRGQQVTLSCSPISGHRSVSWYQQTPGQGLQFLFEYFSETQRNKGNFPGRFSGRQFSNSRSEMNVSTLELGDSALYLCASSSLTGGNTEAFFGQGTRLTVV.

The chain carries TRBV30 and TRBJ2-3; 7 bases agree with TRBD1. Per the germline V gene, CDR1 is GTSNPN and CDR2 is SVGIG (reference sequence). This CDR3 region has 14 residues. The CDR3 DNA reads as TGTGCAAACGACAGGGCCATTGGCACAGATACGCAGTATTTT. Translating gives CANDRAIGTDTQYF. The whole variable domain, remainder taken from reference TRBV30 and TRBJ2-3, is SQTIHQWPATLVQPVGSPLSLECTVEGTSNPNLYWYRQAAGRGLQLLFYSVGIGQISSEVPQNLSASRPQDRQFILSSKKLLLSDSGFYLCANDRAIGTDTQYFGPGTRLTVL.

The V gene is TRBV2, the J gene TRBJ1-2; D is ambiguous. The CDR3 is 13 residues long. V gave up 6 bases and J gave up 4 bases, with 12 bases separating them. CDR1 and CDR2 from the germline V gene are SNHLY and FYNNEI. The CDR3 loop reads CASSLVKGYGYTF. CDR3 in DNA: TGTGCCAGCAGCCTCGTTAAGGGCTATGGCTACACCTTC.

The chain couples TRBV3-1 (or the pseudogene TRBV3-2) to TRBJ1-5, with 7 bases identical to TRBD1. V was pared by 3 bases and J by 3 bases, with 11 bases of the junction left unmatched. Germline loops: CDR1 LGHDT, CDR2 YNNKEL (reference sequence). This CDR3 region has 17 residues. The CDR3 DNA reads as TGTGCCAGCAGCCATGGGGTGGGCAGGGGGAACAATCAGCCCCAGCATTTT. This gives the protein CASSHGVGRGNNQPQHF.

The chain couples TRBV2 to TRBJ1-5, with D maybe TRBD1 (5 bases). Trimming shortened V by 3 bases and J by 11 bases, and 20 bases separated the two germline ends. Germline V gene data show CDR1 as SNHLY and CDR2 as FYNNEI. This CDR3 has 15 amino acids. CDR3 nucleotide sequence: TGTGCCAGCAGTGAGAGGGGCCCTTCGGTCTCAGCCCAGCATTTT. This sequence encodes CASSERGPSVSAQHF.

This rearrangement joins TRBV2 to TRBJ1-5; D not resolved. The CDR3 length is 12 residues. Per the germline V gene, CDR1 is SNHLY and CDR2 is FYNNEI. V lost 6 bases and J 6 bases, leaving 9 bases between the germline ends. CDR3 loop: CASSLIIQPQHF. Written as DNA, the CDR3 is TGTGCCAGCAGCCTGATTATTCAGCCCCAGCATTTT.

This chain connects TRBV12-3 or TRBV12-4 to TRBJ2-3, with D unresolved. Trimming left V 6 bases short and J 6 bases short, with 7 bases between. The CDR3 has 11 amino acids. The CDR3 spells CASRRSDTQYF. CDR3 bases: TGTGCCAGCAGGCGGTCCGATACGCAGTATTTT.

The count of this clone is one. This chain links TRBV28 with TRBJ2-3; a weak D match, TRBD2 (7 bases). Germline CDR1 MDHEN, CDR2 SYDVKM. CDR3 size: 15 residues. Between the trimmed V and J ends, which lost 3 bases and 1 base, there was a span of 11 bases. The CDR3 sequence: CASSFGGRGTDTQYF. The CDR3 nucleotides read TGTGCCAGCAGTTTCGGGGGGCGAGGCACAGATACGCAGTATTTT.

The chain carries TRBV10-3 and TRBJ2-1; 8 nucleotides agree with TRBD2. CDR1 is ENHRY, CDR2 SYGVKD, per germline. The CDR3 covers 16 residues. Trimming cost V 0 bases and J 4 bases; bases outside gene matches: 5. CDR3 residues: CAISESTRGEYNEQFF. The DNA for the CDR3 is TGTGCCATCAGTGAGTCGACGCGGGGGGAATACAATGAGCAGTTCTTC.

This clone has just one count. This chain joins TRBV6-5 and TRBJ1-1, with D unclear. The V gene's germline CDR1 is MNHEY and CDR2 SVGAGI. Trimming removed 8 bases from V and 4 bases from J, with 17 bases in between. The CDR3 runs 14 residues. The CDR3 loop is CASALAPVGTEAFF. The CDR3 nucleotides read TGTGCCAGCGCCCTAGCCCCGGTGGGCACTGAAGCTTTCTTT.

The J gene is TRBJ2-3, the V gene TRBV11-2; 9 bases align to TRBD2. The CDR3 has 16 amino acids. The trim removed 2 bases at V and 5 bases at J, leaving 8 bases unmatched. In germline, CDR1 is SGHAT, CDR2 FQNNGV. The CDR3 reads CASSLYGGGAGDTQYF. As DNA, the CDR3 is TGTGCCAGCAGCTTATACGGCGGGGGGGCCGGAGATACGCAGTATTTT.

This rearrangement joins TRBV18 to TRBJ2-3; 11 bases are a match to TRBD2. The J segment lost 3 bases and the V segment lost 4 bases, leaving 0 bases of the junction unmatched. Germline lookup yields CDR1 KGHSH and CDR2 LQKENI. There are 14 residues in the CDR3. The CDR3 protein is CASSRTSGTDTQYF. In nucleotides, the CDR3 is TGTGCCAGCTCACGGACTAGCGGGACAGATACGCAGTATTTT.

This chain links TRBV5-1 with TRBJ1-1, with 8 bases identical to TRBD1. The junction had 9 bases not matched to a gene; V was cut back by 4 bases and J by 10 bases. CDR1 is SGHRS, CDR2 YFSETQ, per germline. The CDR3 sequence is 13 residues long. This CDR3 is CASSPPQGAPAFF. Here the CDR3 DNA reads TGCGCCAGCAGCCCACCCCAGGGGGCTCCAGCTTTCTTT.

This clone came up a few times. V is TRBV6-6 and J is TRBJ1-1; possible D gene TRBD1, 5 bases. Trimming pared 11 bases from V and 4 bases from J, leaving 20 bases between. The germline V gene has CDR1 MNHNY and CDR2 SVGAGI (reference sequence). The CDR3 consists of 14 residues. In DNA form, the CDR3 reads TGTGCCGCCAGCAGGGAGTGGGGAGGCACTGAAGCTTTCTTT. Translation gives CAASREWGGTEAFF.

The genes are TRBV6-5 and TRBJ1-4, with unresolved D. Trimming left V 6 bases short and J 3 bases short, with 14 bases between. The CDR3 has 15 residues. Germline V gives CDR1 MNHEY, CDR2 SVGAGI. The CDR3 nucleotides read TGTGCCAGCAGACTGGGCCCCGCGGCTAATGAAAAACTGTTTTTT. This gives the protein CASRLGPAANEKLFF.

The chain links TRBV5-1 to TRBJ2-2, with D possibly TRBD2 on 5 matching bases. Trimming stripped 0 bases from V and 0 bases from J, with 9 bases between. The germline V gene encodes CDR1 SGHRS and CDR2 YFSETQ. The CDR3 extends over 16 amino acids. The CDR3 DNA is TGCGCCAGCAGCTTGGCGGGGATCGCGAACACCGGGGAGCTGTTTTTT. Its translation is CASSLAGIANTGELFF.

V gene TRBV19 combines with J gene TRBJ1-2, with a weak D call TRBD1 (6 bases). The CDR3 is 15 residues long. Germline assignment: CDR1 LNHDA and CDR2 SQIVND (reference sequence). Deletions cut 6 bases from V and 3 bases from J, with 17 bases between. The DNA for the CDR3 is TGTGCCAGTAGAGAGCGGGGGGCAGGTGACTATGGCTACACCTTC. Protein product: CASRERGAGDYGYTF. Full variable domain (remainder filled in from reference TRBV19 and TRBJ1-2): DGGITQSPKYLFRKEGQNVTLSCEQNLNHDAMYWYRQDPGQGLRLIYYSQIVNDFQKGDIAEGYSVSREKKESFPLTVTSAQKNPTAFYLCASRERGAGDYGYTFGSGTRLTVV.

This rearrangement joins TRBV30 to TRBJ1-2; possible D gene TRBD1, 5 bases. V was shortened by 3 bases and J by 7 bases, with 15 bases between the two germline ends. Germline CDR1 reads GTSNPN; CDR2 reads SVGIG (reference sequence). The CDR3 covers 13 residues. CDR3 loop: CAWRPTGVGGYTF. The CDR3 DNA is TGTGCCTGGAGACCAACAGGCGTGGGTGGCTACACCTTC.

V usage is TRBV5-4 and J usage is TRBJ1-3; D call uncertain. With 0 bases removed from V and 3 bases from J, the gap between germline ends came to 7 bases. This CDR3 contains 14 residues. Germline-derived CDR1 and CDR2 are SGHNT and YYREEE (reference sequence). This CDR3 reads CASSLAGSGNTIYF. The DNA of the CDR3 is TGTGCCAGCAGCTTGGCTGGGAGTGGAAACACCATATATTTT.

The rearrangement links TRBV28 to TRBJ2-1, with a weak D call TRBD2 (5 bases). Germline V gene lookup returns CDR1 MDHEN and CDR2 SYDVKM. This CDR3 comprises 14 residues. V shed 3 bases and J shed 0 bases, with 6 bases lying between them. CDR3 region: CASSFGGSYNEQFF. The CDR3 bases are TGTGCCAGCAGTTTTGGAGGCTCCTACAATGAGCAGTTCTTC.

DNA for the CDR3: TGTGCCAGCAGCCCCTCCGGACAGGGGGCGGCCTATAATTCACCCCTCCACTTT. The encoded protein is CASSPSGQGAAYNSPLHF. This sequence joins TRBV7-9 and TRBJ1-6, with 11 bases matching TRBD1. The V segment lost 5 bases and the J segment 2 bases; nucleotides outside the gene matches: 8. The germline V gene has CDR1 SEHNR and CDR2 FQNEAQ (reference sequence). CDR3 length equals 18 residues.

Here the CDR3 reads CASSQERPPNEKLFF. The CDR3 DNA sequence: TGTGCCAGCAGCCAAGAGCGTCCCCCTAATGAAAAACTGTTTTTT. The genes are TRBV4-2 and TRBJ1-4; D remains unclear. Trimming pared 0 bases from V and 3 bases from J, leaving 8 bases between. Germline CDR1 reads LGHNA; CDR2 reads YNFKEQ. This CDR3 region has 15 residues.

The chain has TRBV4-2 and TRBJ2-5; D is unclear. This CDR3 spans 16 amino acids. The germline V gene has CDR1 LGHNA and CDR2 YNFKEQ. Trimming stripped 2 bases from V and 1 base from J, with 14 bases between. CDR3: CASSQFSDGPQETQYF. CDR3 coding DNA: TGTGCCAGCAGCCAATTCTCTGACGGACCCCAAGAGACCCAGTACTTC.

V usage is TRBV3-1 (or the pseudogene TRBV3-2) and J usage is TRBJ2-1; 7 positions agree with TRBD1. The CDR3 is 19 amino acids. J was trimmed by 0 bases and V by 3 bases; bases with no gene match: 14. Looked up from germline, CDR1 is LGHDT and CDR2 is YNNKEL (reference sequence). CDR3: CASSHGRTGQASSYNEQFF. CDR3 DNA: TGTGCCAGCAGCCACGGTAGAACCGGACAGGCAAGCTCCTACAATGAGCAGTTCTTC.

The chain uses TRBV28 and TRBJ1-2; no clear D gene. Trimming took off 6 bases at V and 7 bases at J, with 15 bases between the two ends. Germline CDR1 and CDR2: MDHEN and SYDVKM. This CDR3 spans 13 amino acids. The CDR3 DNA reads as TGTGCCAGCAGCTCCTCGGCAGGATCTGGCTACACCTTC. Translated: CASSSSAGSGYTF.

The V gene is TRBV7-9, the J gene TRBJ1-5, with 7 bases matching TRBD1. This CDR3 comprises 16 residues. Germline trimming cut 4 bases from V and 3 bases from J; bases unmatched to any gene: 9. Germline V gives CDR1 SEHNR, CDR2 FQNEAQ (reference sequence). This CDR3 is CASSSTNRGYNQPQHF. CDR3 DNA: TGTGCCAGCAGCTCCACCAACAGGGGATACAATCAGCCCCAGCATTTT.

This clone appeared a single time. The rearrangement links TRBV6-5 to TRBJ1-6; D ambiguous. There are 13 residues in the CDR3. Looked up from germline, CDR1 is MNHEY and CDR2 is SVGAGI. V lost 7 bases and J 7 bases, leaving 11 bases between the germline ends. The CDR3 DNA follows: TGTGCCAGCACTCCCGGACTCAATTCACCCCTCCACTTT. Translated, it gives CASTPGLNSPLHF.

The CDR3, as DNA: TGTGCCAGCAGTGAGGGTAGCAATCAGCCCCAGCATTTT. Residues: CASSEGSNQPQHF. The chain recombines TRBV25-1 with TRBJ1-5; no clear D gene. Deletions cut 3 bases from V and 0 bases from J, with 3 bases between. Germline assignment: CDR1 MGHDK and CDR2 SYGVNS. The length of the CDR3 is 13 residues.

The genes are TRBV5-1 and TRBJ1-2; D possibly corresponds to TRBD1 (5 bases). V gave up 2 bases and J gave up 0 bases, with 17 bases separating them. Looked up from germline, CDR1 is SGHRS and CDR2 is YFSETQ. The CDR3 is made up of 17 amino acids. The CDR3 loop is CASSFDFGAGANYGYTF. The CDR3 DNA is TGCGCCAGCAGCTTTGACTTCGGGGCCGGGGCTAACTATGGCTACACCTTC. The entire variable domain, with the rest obtained from reference TRBV5-1 and TRBJ1-2, is as follows: KAGVTQTPRYLIKTRGQQVTLSCSPISGHRSVSWYQQTPGQGLQFLFEYFSETQRNKGNFPGRFSGRQFSNSRSEMNVSTLELGDSALYLCASSFDFGAGANYGYTFGSGTRLTVV.

The rearrangement links TRBV5-4 to TRBJ1-4; no firm D call. CDR1 SGHNT and CDR2 YYREEE come from the germline V gene (reference sequence). V was cut by 4 bases and J by 0 bases, with 10 bases left in between. CDR3 length: 15 residues. This CDR3 is CASSTRVATNEKLFF. The CDR3 nucleotides read TGTGCCAGCAGCACCCGGGTAGCAACTAATGAAAAACTGTTTTTT. The variable domain in full, with the rest retrieved from reference TRBV5-4 and TRBJ1-4, is ETGVTQSPTHLIKTRGQQVTLRCSSQSGHNTVSWYQQALGQGPQFIFQYYREEENGRGNFPPRFSGLQFPNYSSELNVNALELDDSALYLCASSTRVATNEKLFFGSGTQLSVL.